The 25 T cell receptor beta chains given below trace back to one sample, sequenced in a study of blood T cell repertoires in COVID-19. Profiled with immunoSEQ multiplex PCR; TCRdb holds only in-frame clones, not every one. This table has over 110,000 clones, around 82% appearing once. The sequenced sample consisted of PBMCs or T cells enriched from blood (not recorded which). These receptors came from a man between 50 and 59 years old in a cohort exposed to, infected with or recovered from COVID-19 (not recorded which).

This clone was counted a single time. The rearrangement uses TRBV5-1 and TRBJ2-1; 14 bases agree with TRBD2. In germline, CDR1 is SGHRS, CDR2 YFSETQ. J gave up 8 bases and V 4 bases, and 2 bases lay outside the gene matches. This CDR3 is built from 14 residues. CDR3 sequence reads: CASSPGLAGDEQFF. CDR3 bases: TGCGCCAGCAGCCCGGGACTAGCGGGAGATGAGCAGTTCTTC.

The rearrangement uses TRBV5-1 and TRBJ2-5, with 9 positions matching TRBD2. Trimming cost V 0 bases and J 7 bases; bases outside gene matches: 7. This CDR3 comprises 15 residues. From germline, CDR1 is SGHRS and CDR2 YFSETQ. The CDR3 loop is CASSLGSGSLGTQYF. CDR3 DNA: TGCGCCAGCAGCTTGGGTAGCGGGAGCCTAGGGACCCAGTACTTC.

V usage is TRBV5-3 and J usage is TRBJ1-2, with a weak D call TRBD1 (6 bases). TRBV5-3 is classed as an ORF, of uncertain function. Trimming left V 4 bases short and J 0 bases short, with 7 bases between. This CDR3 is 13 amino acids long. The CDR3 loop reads CARSGQSNYGYTF. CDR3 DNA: TGTGCCAGAAGCGGACAGTCTAACTATGGCTACACCTTC.

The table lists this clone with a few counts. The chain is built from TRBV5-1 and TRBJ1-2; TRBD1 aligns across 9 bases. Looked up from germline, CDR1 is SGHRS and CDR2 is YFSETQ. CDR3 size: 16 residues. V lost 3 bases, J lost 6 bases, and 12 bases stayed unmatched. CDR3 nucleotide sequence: TGCGCCAGCAGCTGGGGAACCGGGACAGGGACTAATGGCTACACCTTC. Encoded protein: CASSWGTGTGTNGYTF.

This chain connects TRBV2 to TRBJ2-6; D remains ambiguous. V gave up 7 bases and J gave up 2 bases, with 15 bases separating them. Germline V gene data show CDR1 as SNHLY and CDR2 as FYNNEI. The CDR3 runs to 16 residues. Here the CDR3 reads CASMMERSTGANVLTF. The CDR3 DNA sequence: TGTGCCAGCATGATGGAGAGATCGACTGGGGCCAACGTCCTGACTTTC.

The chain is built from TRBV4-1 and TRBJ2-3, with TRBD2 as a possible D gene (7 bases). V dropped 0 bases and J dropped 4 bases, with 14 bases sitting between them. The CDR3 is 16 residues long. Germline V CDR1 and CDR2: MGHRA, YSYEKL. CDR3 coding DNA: TGCGCCAGCAGCCAAGATTTGGGGGGGGGCGCAGATACGCAGTATTTT. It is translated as CASSQDLGGGADTQYF.

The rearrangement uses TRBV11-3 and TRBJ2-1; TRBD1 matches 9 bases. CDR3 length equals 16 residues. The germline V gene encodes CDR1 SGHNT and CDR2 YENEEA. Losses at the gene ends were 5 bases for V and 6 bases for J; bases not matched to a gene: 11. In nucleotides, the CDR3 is TGTGCCAGCAGCCAATCAACAGGGGGCAAAGGCAATGAGCAGTTCTTC. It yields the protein CASSQSTGGKGNEQFF.

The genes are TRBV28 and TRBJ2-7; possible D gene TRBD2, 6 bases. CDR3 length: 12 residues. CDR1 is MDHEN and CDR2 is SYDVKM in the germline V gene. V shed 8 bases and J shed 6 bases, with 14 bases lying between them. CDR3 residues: CASEEGFGEQYF. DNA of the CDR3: TGTGCCAGCGAGGAGGGCTTCGGCGAGCAGTACTTC.

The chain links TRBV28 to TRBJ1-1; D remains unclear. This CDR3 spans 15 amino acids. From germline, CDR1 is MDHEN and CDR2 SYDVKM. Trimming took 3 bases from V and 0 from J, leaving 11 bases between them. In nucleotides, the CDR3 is TGTGCCAGCAGTTTGGGCGGACTCTTGAACACTGAAGCTTTCTTT. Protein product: CASSLGGLLNTEAFF. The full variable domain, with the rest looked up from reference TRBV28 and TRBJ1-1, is DVKVTQSSRYLVKRTGEKVFLECVQDMDHENMFWYRQDPGLGLRLIYFSYDVKMKEKGDIPEGYSVSREKKERFSLILESASTNQTSMYLCASSLGGLLNTEAFFGQGTRLTVV.

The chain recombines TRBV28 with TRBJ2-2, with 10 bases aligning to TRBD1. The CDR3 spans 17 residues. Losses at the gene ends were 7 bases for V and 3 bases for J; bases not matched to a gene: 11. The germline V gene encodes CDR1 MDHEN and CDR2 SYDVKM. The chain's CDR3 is CASIPLPGQGHTGELFF. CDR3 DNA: TGTGCCAGCATCCCATTACCGGGACAGGGGCACACCGGGGAGCTGTTTTTT.

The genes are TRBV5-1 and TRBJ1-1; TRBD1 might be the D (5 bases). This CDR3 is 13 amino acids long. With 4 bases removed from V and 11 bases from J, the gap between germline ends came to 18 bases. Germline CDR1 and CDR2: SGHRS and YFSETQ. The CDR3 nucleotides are TGCGCCAGCAGCCTGGGACCGCAGGGATTCGCTTTCTTT. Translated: CASSLGPQGFAFF.

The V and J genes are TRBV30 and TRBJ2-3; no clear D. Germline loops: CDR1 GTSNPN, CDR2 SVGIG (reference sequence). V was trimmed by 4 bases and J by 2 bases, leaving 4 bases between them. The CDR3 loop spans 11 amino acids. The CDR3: CAWTDTDTQYF. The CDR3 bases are TGTGCCTGGACAGACACAGATACGCAGTATTTT. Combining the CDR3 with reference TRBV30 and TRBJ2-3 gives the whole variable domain SQTIHQWPATLVQPVGSPLSLECTVEGTSNPNLYWYRQAAGRGLQLLFYSVGIGQISSEVPQNLSASRPQDRQFILSSKKLLLSDSGFYLCAWTDTDTQYFGPGTRLTVL.

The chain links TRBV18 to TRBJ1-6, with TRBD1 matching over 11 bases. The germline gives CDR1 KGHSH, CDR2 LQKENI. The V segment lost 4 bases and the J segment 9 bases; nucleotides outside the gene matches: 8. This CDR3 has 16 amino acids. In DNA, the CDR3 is TGTGCCAGCTCACGATCGCCCGGGACAGGGGGTTCACCCCTCCACTTT. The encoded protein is CASSRSPGTGGSPLHF.

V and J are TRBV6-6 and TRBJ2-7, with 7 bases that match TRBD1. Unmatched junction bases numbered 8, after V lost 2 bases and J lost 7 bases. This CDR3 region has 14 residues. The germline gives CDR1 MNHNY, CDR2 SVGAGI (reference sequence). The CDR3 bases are TGTGCCAGCAGTTACGAGGGGGCGCCGGGAGAGCAGTACTTC. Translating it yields CASSYEGAPGEQYF.

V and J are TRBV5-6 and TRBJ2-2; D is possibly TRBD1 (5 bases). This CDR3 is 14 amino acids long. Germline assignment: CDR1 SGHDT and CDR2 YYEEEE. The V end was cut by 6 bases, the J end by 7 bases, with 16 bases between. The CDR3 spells CASKSGQGLGELFF. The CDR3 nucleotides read TGTGCCAGCAAGTCCGGTCAGGGCCTCGGGGAGCTGTTTTTT.

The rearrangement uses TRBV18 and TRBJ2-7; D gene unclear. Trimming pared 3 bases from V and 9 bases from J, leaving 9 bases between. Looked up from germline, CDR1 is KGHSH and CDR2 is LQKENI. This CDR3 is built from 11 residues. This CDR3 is CASSPASGQYF. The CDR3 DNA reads TGTGCCAGCTCACCCGCGTCCGGGCAGTACTTC.

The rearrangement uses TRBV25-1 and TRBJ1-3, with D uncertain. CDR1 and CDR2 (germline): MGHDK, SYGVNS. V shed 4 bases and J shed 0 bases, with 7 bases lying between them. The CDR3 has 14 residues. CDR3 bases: TGTGCCAGCAGTGTGGGCTTCTCTGGAAACACCATATATTTT. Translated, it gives CASSVGFSGNTIYF. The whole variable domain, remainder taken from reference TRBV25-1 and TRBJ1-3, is EADIYQTPRYLVIGTGKKITLECSQTMGHDKMYWYQQDPGMELHLIHYSYGVNSTEKGDLSSESTVSRIRTEHFPLTLESARPSHTSQYLCASSVGFSGNTIYFGEGSWLTVV.

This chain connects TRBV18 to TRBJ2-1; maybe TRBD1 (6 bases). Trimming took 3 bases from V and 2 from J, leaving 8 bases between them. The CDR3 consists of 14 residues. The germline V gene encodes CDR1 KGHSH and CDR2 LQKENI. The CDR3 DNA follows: TGTGCCAGCTCACCCCAGGGGCCCTACAATGAGCAGTTCTTC. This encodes CASSPQGPYNEQFF. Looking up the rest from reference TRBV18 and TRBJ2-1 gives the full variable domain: NAGVMQNPRHLVRRRGQEARLRCSPMKGHSHVYWYRQLPEEGLKFMVYLQKENIIDESGMPKERFSAEFPKEGPSILRIQQVVRGDSAAYFCASSPQGPYNEQFFGPGTRLTVL.

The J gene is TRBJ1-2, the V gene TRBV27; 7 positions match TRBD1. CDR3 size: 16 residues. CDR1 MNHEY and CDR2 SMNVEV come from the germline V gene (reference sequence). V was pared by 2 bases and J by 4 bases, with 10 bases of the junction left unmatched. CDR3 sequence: CASSLLGQSGLYGYTF. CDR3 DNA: TGTGCCAGCAGTTTACTGGGACAGTCGGGTCTCTATGGCTACACCTTC.

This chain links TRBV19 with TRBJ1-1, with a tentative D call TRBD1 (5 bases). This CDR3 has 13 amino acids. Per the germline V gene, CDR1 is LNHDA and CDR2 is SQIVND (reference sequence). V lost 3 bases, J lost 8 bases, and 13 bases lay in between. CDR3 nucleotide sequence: TGTGCCAGTAGTATCATTGCAGGGTCAGAAGCTTTCTTT. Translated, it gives CASSIIAGSEAFF.

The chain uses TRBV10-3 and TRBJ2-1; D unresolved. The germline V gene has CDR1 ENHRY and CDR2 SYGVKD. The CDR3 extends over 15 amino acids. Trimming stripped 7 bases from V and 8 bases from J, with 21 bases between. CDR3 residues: CAINEASSAPHEQFF. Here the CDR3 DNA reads TGTGCCATCAACGAGGCTAGTTCGGCCCCGCATGAGCAGTTCTTC.

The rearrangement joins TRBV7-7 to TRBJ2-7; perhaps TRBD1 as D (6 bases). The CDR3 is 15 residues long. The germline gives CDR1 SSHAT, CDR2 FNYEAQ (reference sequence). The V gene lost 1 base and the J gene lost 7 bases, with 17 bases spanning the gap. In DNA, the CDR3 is TGTGCCAGCAGCTTAGAGACGACAGGCCGAGGGGAGCAGTACTTC. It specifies CASSLETTGRGEQYF.

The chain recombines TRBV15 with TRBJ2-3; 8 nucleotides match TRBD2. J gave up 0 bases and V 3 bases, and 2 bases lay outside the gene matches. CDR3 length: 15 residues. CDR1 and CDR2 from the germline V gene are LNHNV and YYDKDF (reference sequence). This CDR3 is CATSSGLASTDTQYF. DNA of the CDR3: TGTGCCACCAGCAGCGGACTAGCAAGCACAGATACGCAGTATTTT. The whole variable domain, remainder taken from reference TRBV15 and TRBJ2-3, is DAMVIQNPRYQVTQFGKPVTLSCSQTLNHNVMYWYQQKSSQAPKLLFHYYDKDFNNEADTPDNFQSRRPNTSFCFLDIRSPGLGDTAMYLCATSSGLASTDTQYFGPGTRLTVL.

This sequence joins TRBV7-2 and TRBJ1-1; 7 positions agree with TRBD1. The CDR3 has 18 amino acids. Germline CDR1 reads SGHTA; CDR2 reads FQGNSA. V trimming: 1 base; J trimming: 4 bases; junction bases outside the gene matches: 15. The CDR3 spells CASSLGWFRGGVSTEAFF. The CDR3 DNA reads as TGTGCCAGCAGCTTAGGGTGGTTTAGAGGGGGCGTTAGCACTGAAGCTTTCTTT. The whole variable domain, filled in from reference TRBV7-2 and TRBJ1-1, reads GAGVSQSPSNKVTEKGKDVELRCDPISGHTALYWYRQSLGQGLEFLIYFQGNSAPDKSGLPSDRFSAERTGGSVSTLTIQRTQQEDSAVYLCASSLGWFRGGVSTEAFFGQGTRLTVV.

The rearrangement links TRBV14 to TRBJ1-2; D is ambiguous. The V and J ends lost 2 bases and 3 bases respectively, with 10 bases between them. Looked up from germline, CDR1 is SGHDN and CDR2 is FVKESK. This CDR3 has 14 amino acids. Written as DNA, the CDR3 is TGTGCCAGCAGCCAACTGTGGGAGGACTATGGCTACACCTTC. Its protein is CASSQLWEDYGYTF.